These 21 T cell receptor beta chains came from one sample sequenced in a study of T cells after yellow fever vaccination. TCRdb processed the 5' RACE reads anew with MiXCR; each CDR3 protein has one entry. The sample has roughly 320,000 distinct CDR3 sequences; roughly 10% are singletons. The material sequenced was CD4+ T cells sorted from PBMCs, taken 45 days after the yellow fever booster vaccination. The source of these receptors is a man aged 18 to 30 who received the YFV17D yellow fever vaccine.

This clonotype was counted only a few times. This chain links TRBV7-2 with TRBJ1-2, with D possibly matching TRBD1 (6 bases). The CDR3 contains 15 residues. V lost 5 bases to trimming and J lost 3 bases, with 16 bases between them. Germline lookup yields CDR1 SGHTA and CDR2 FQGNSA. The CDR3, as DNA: TGTGCCAGCAGCCGAAGGCAGGGGCCTTACTATGGCTACACCTTC. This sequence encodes CASSRRQGPYYGYTF.

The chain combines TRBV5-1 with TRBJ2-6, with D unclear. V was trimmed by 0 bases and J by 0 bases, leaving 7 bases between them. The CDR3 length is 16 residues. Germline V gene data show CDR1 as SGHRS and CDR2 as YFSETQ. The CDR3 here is CASSLGQLSGANVLTF. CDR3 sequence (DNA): TGCGCCAGCAGCTTGGGGCAGCTCTCTGGGGCCAACGTCCTGACTTTC.

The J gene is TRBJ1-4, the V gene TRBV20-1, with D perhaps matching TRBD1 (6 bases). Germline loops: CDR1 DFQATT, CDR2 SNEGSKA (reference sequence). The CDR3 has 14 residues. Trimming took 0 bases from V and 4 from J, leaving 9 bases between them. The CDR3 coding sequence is TGCAGTGCTAGAGAGGCACAGGGTAATGAAAAACTGTTTTTT. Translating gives CSAREAQGNEKLFF.

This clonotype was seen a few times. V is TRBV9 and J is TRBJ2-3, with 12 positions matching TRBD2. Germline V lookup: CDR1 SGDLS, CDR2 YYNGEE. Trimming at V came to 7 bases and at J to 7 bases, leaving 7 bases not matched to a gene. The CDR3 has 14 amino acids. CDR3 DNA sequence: TGTGCCAGCGGGGGGACTAGCGGGCTCCATACGCAGTATTTT. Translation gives CASGGTSGLHTQYF.

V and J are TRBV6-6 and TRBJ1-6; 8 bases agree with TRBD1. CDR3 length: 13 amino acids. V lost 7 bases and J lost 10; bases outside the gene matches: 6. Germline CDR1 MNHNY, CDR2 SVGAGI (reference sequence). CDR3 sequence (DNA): TGTGCCAGCACCGACAGGGGAAAGTCACCCCTCCACTTT. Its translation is CASTDRGKSPLHF.

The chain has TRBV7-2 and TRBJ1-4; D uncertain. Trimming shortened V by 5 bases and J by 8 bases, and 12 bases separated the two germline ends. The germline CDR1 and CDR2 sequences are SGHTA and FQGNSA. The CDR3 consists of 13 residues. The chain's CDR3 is CASSPLFGEKLFF. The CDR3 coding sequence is TGTGCCAGCAGCCCCCTCTTCGGAGAAAAACTGTTTTTT.

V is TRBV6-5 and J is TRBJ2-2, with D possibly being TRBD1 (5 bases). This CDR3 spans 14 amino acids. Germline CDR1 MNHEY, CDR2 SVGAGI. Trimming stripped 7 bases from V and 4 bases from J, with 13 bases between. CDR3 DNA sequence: TGTGCCAGCACCTCGGACACCTTCACCGGGGAGCTGTTTTTT. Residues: CASTSDTFTGELFF.

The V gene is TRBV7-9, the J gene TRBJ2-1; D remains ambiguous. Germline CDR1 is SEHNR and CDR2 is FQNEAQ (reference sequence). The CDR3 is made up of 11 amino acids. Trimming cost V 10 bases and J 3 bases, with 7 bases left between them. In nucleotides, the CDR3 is TGTGCCATCGGTTTCTACAATGAGCAGTTCTTC. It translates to CAIGFYNEQFF.

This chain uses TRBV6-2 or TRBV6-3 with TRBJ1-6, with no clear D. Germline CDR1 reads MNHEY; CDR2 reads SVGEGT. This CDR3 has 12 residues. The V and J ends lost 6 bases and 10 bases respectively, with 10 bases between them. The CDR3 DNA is TGTGCCAGCAGCTACCGAAGGTCACCCCTCCACTTT. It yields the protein CASSYRRSPLHF.

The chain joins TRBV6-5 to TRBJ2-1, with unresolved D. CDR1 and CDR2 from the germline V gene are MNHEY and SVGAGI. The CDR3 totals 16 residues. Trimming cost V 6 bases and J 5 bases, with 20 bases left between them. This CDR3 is CASRRRAAYGNNEQFF. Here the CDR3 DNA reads TGTGCCAGCAGGCGCCGGGCGGCATACGGCAACAATGAGCAGTTCTTC.

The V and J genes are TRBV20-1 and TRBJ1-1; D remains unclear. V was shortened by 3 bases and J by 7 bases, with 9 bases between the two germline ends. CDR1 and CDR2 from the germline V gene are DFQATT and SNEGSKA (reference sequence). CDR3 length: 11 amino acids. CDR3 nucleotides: TGCAGTGCTAGTCCTACCAATGAAGCTTTCTTT. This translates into CSASPTNEAFF.

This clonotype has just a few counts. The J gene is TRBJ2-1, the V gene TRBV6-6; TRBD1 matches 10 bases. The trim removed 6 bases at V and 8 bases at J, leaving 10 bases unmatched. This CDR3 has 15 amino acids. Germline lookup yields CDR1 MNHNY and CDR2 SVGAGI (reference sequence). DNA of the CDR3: TGTGCCAGCAGACTCGGACAGGGGGTTTTGGATGAGCAGTTCTTC. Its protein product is CASRLGQGVLDEQFF.

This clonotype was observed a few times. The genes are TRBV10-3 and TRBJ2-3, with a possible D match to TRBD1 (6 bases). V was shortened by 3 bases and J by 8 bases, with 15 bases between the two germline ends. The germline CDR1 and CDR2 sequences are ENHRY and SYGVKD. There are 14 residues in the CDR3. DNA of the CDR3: TGTGCCATCAGTGAATTGGTGGTAGGGGGTACGCAGTATTTT. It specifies CAISELVVGGTQYF.

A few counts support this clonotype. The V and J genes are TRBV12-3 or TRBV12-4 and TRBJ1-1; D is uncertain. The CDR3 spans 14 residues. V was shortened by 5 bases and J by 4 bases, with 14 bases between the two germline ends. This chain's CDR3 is CASSPPPGGTEAFF. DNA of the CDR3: TGTGCCAGCAGTCCGCCCCCGGGTGGCACTGAAGCTTTCTTT.

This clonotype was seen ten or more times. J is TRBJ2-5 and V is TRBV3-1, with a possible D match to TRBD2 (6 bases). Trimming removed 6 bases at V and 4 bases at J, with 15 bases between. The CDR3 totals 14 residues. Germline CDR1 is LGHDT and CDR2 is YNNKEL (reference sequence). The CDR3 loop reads CASSPGEGLETQYF. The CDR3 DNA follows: TGTGCCAGCAGTCCGGGAGAAGGGTTAGAGACCCAGTACTTC.

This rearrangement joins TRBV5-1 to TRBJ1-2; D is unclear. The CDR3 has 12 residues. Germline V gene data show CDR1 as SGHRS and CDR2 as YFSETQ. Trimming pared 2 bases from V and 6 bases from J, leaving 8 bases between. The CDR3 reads CASSFEQNGYTF. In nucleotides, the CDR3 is TGCGCCAGCAGCTTCGAACAGAATGGCTACACCTTC.

CDR3 sequence: CASRRQPNQPQHF. CDR3 coding DNA: TGTGCCAGCAGGAGACAGCCTAATCAGCCCCAGCATTTT. The V call is TRBV6-2 or TRBV6-3, the J call TRBJ1-5, with D perhaps matching TRBD1 (5 bases). Trimming shortened V by 6 bases and J by 4 bases, and 10 bases separated the two germline ends. Germline V lookup: CDR1 MNHEY, CDR2 SVGEGT. The CDR3 totals 13 residues.

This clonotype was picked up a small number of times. The CDR3 sequence: CASSPPRGDRGYEQYF. DNA of the CDR3: TGTGCCAGCAGCCCCCCTAGGGGAGACAGGGGGTACGAGCAGTACTTC. The rearrangement uses TRBV13 and TRBJ2-7; the match to TRBD1 covers 9 bases. The junction had 12 bases not matched to a gene; V was cut back by 5 bases and J by 4 bases. From germline, CDR1 is PRHDT and CDR2 FYEKMQ (reference sequence). The CDR3 extends over 16 amino acids.

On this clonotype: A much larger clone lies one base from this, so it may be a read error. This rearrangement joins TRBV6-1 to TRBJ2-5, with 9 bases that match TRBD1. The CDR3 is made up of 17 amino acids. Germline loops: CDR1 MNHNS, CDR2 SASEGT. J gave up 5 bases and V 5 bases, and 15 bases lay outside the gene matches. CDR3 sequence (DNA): TGTGCCAGCAGTCGAGCGACGGGACAGGGCTTTAGTGAGACCCAGTACTTC. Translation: CASSRATGQGFSETQYF.

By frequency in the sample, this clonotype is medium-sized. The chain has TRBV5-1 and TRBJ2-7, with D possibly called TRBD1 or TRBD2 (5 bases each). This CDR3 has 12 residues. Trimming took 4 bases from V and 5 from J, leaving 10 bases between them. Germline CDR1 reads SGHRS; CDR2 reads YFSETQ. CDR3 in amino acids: CASSRGENEQYF. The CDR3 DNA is TGCGCCAGCAGCCGGGGCGAGAACGAGCAGTACTTC. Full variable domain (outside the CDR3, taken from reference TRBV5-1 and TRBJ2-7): KAGVTQTPRYLIKTRGQQVTLSCSPISGHRSVSWYQQTPGQGLQFLFEYFSETQRNKGNFPGRFSGRQFSNSRSEMNVSTLELGDSALYLCASSRGENEQYFGPGTRLTVT.

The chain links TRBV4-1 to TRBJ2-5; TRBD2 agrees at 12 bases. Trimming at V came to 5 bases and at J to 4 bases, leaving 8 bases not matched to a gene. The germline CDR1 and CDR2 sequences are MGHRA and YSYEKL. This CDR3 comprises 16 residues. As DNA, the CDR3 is TGCGCCAGCAGCGTACGGACTAGCGGGGATCGAGAGACCCAGTACTTC. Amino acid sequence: CASSVRTSGDRETQYF.